This is a list of T cell receptor beta chains from one sample in a study of metastatic and nonmetastatic thyroid tumors. TCRdb re-processed the PCR reads through MiXCR. The data show about 39,000 clones, about 15% seen once. What was sequenced was blood. Receptor source: a female donor with papillary thyroid cancer or a benign thyroid nodule (not recorded which). Some clones in this sample may be carry-over from other donors' samples. Both conserved end residues are part of each CDR3. The D gene is left open where the match is weak. Rows may omit the clone size; those that give it use once, few, many or a size class.

j_call,d_call,clone_size,v_call,cdr3_aa,cdr3_nt
TRBJ2-7,TRBD1,many,TRBV5-1,CASSLAGTGLYEQYF,TGCGCCAGCAGCTTGGCCGGGACAGGGCTTTACGAGCAGTACTTC
TRBJ2-3,NA,many,TRBV4-1,CASSQVSETDTQYF,TGCGCCAGCAGCCAAGTTTCGGAGACAGATACGCAGTATTTT
TRBJ2-1,TRBD2,NA,TRBV2,CASGDKREGLYEQFF,TGTGCCAGCGGTGACAAACGGGAGGGCCTCTATGAGCAGTTCTTC
TRBJ2-2,NA,many,TRBV3-1,CASSQTTPNTGELFF,TGTGCCAGCAGCCAGACCACCCCGAACACCGGGGAGCTGTTTTTT
TRBJ1-3,NA,many,TRBV14,CASSQEHLRQPSKWDTIYF,TGTGCCAGCAGCCAAGAACATTTAAGGCAGCCGTCGAAGTGGGACACCATATATTTT
TRBJ2-1,TRBD2,many,TRBV20-1,CSAREREVYNEQFF,TGCAGTGCTAGAGAGCGGGAGGTTTACAATGAGCAGTTCTTC
TRBJ2-5,NA,NA,TRBV7-9,CASSDTRGTQYF,TGTGCCAGCAGCGACACCCGGGGGACCCAATACTTC
TRBJ2-5,NA,many,TRBV20-1,CSASAGGYQETQYF,TGCAGTGCTAGTGCAGGGGGGTACCAAGAGACCCAGTACTTC
TRBJ2-1,TRBD2,many,TRBV29-1,CSVPGTSSVNEQFF,TGCAGCGTTCCCGGGACTAGCTCCGTCAATGAGCAGTTCTTC
TRBJ1-5,TRBD1,few,TRBV28,CASRGTALNHPQHF,TGTGCCAGCAGGGGGACAGCACTCAATCATCCCCAGCATTTT
TRBJ1-1,NA,many,TRBV7-9,CASSLALTGNTEAFF,TGTGCCAGCAGCTTAGCCCTGACAGGGAACACTGAAGCTTTCTTT
TRBJ2-2,TRBD1,NA,TRBV13,CASSSAGQDIGVDTGELFF,TGTGCCAGCAGCTCTGCTGGACAGGACATAGGGGTCGACACCGGGGAGCTGTTTTTT
TRBJ1-6,TRBD1,many,TRBV2,CAGRETGGISPLHF,TGTGCCGGGAGAGAGACAGGGGGGATTTCACCCCTCCACTTT
TRBJ2-2,NA,many,TRBV14,CASSQEGWVTGELFF,TGTGCCAGCAGCCAAGAGGGGTGGGTCACCGGGGAGCTGTTTTTT
TRBJ1-3,NA,NA,TRBV28,CASSQERPGNTIYF,TGTGCCAGCAGCCAGGAAAGGCCAGGAAACACCATATATTTT
TRBJ2-5,NA,NA,TRBV3-1,CASSQYGQGLQETQYF,TGTGCCAGCAGCCAATATGGTCAGGGGCTCCAAGAGACCCAGTACTTC
TRBJ1-5,NA,NA,TRBV6-6,CASSYPGGGQPQHF,TGTGCCAGCAGTTACCCCGGCGGGGGTCAGCCCCAGCATTTT
TRBJ2-5,NA,many,TRBV5-6,CASSLGAPETQYF,TGTGCCAGCAGCTTGGGAGCACCAGAGACCCAGTACTTC
TRBJ2-3,TRBD2,NA,TRBV7-2,CASSIGLAGPAPYTDTQYF,TGTGCCAGCAGCATCGGACTAGCGGGTCCAGCCCCTTACACAGATACGCAGTATTTT
TRBJ1-2,NA,many,TRBV19,CASSSGTTRMPYGYTF,TGTGCCAGTAGCAGTGGGACAACCCGAATGCCCTATGGCTACACCTTC
TRBJ2-5,TRBD1,many,TRBV7-7,CASSGQGRQETQYF,TGTGCTAGCAGCGGACAGGGTCGGCAAGAGACCCAGTACTTC
TRBJ1-1,NA,many,TRBV7-8,CASSLDGPNTEAFF,TGTGCCAGCAGCTTAGACGGTCCGAACACTGAAGCTTTCTTT
TRBJ2-2,NA,few,TRBV28,CASSLYGGELFF,TGTGCCAGCAGTTTATATGGCGGGGAGCTGTTTTTT
TRBJ2-7,TRBD1,many,TRBV7-6,CASSPGDRVEQYF,TGTGCCAGCAGCCCCGGAGACAGGGTCGAGCAGTACTTC
TRBJ1-2,NA,many,TRBV29-1,CSASGPGAPTLGYNYGYTF,TGCAGCGCCTCCGGCCCAGGGGCCCCAACCCTGGGGTATAACTATGGCTACACCTTC
TRBJ2-1,NA,many,TRBV12-3/TRBV12-4,CASSADWNEQFF,TGTGCCAGCAGCGCAGATTGGAATGAGCAGTTCTTC
TRBJ2-2,NA,many,TRBV20-1,CSASGGALNTGELFF,TGCAGTGCCTCCGGAGGGGCCCTGAACACCGGGGAGCTGTTTTTT
TRBJ2-7,NA,many,TRBV20-1,CSARDRRASSYEQYF,TGCAGTGCTAGGGATAGGAGGGCCAGCTCCTACGAGCAGTACTTC
TRBJ1-1,NA,many,TRBV28,CASSFAGESTEAFF,TGTGCCAGCAGTTTCGCTGGTGAGAGCACTGAAGCTTTCTTT
TRBJ2-7,NA,NA,TRBV2,CASRVGRDADEQYF,TGTGCCAGCAGAGTTGGACGGGACGCGGACGAGCAGTACTTC
TRBJ1-3,NA,many,TRBV28,CASSAPSGNTIYF,TGTGCCAGCAGCGCTCCCTCTGGAAACACCATATATTTT
TRBJ2-3,TRBD2,many,TRBV20-1,CRGASGVSTDTQYF,TGCAGAGGTGCTAGCGGAGTGAGCACAGATACGCAGTATTTT
TRBJ1-1,TRBD1,many,TRBV10-3,CAISATGFGDTEAFF,TGTGCCATCAGTGCGACAGGGTTCGGTGACACTGAAGCTTTCTTT
TRBJ1-1,NA,medium-sized,TRBV13,CASSSDSDNMNTEAFF,TGTGCCAGCAGCTCAGACTCCGATAACATGAACACTGAAGCTTTCTTT
TRBJ1-4,TRBD1,many,TRBV20-1,CSARDTGGEEKLFF,TGCAGTGCTAGAGATACAGGGGGGGAAGAAAAACTGTTTTTT
TRBJ1-5,TRBD1,many,TRBV6-1,CASSPGTVLNQPQHF,TGTGCCAGCAGCCCCGGGACAGTTTTAAATCAGCCCCAGCATTTT
TRBJ1-5,TRBD1,many,TRBV20-1,CSARGGQLERNQPQHF,TGCAGTGCTAGAGGGGGACAGCTTGAGCGCAATCAGCCCCAGCATTTT
TRBJ2-3,TRBD1,once,TRBV4-2,CASSHADRGYTDTQYF,TGTGCCAGCAGCCACGCAGACAGGGGCTACACAGATACGCAGTATTTT
TRBJ2-5,TRBD2,many,TRBV3-1,CASSQDGAGGGETQYF,TGTGCCAGCAGCCAAGATGGAGCGGGAGGAGGAGAGACCCAGTACTTC
TRBJ2-7,NA,medium-sized,TRBV7-7,CASSSRAPEQYF,TGTGCTAGCAGCTCCCGGGCCCCCGAGCAGTACTTC